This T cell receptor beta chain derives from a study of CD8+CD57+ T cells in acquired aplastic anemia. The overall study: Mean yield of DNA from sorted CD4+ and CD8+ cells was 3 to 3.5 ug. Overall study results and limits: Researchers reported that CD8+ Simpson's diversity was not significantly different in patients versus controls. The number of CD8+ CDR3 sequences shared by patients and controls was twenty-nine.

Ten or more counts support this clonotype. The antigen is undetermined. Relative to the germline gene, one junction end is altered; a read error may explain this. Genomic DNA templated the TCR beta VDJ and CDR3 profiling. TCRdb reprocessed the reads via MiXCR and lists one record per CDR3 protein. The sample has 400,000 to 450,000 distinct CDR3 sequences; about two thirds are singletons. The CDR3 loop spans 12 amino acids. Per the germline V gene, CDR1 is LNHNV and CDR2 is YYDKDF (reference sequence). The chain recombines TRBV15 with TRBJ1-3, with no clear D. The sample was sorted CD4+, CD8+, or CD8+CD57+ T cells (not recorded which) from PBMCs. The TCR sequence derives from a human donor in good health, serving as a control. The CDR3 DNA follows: TGTGCCACCAGCAGAACGAGGGCCCCAAGAGATTTT. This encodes CATSRTRAPRDF.